This entry is about one T cell receptor (beta chain). The sample belongs to a study of blood T cell repertoires in COVID-19. Background on the study: Acute-phase and convalescent COVID-19 samples originated in the United States, Italy and Spain.

Original processing methods: The assay estimated nucleated cells by amplifying reference gene primers. This table comes from immunoSEQ multiplex PCR, and its TCRdb copy is limited to in-frame clones, with some not included. D and trimming were read from the DNA, whereas the V and J calls and clone size are those reported in that table. Here the sample spans around 260,000 clones, 70% to 90% being singletons. The CDR3 is 14 residues long. Germline V CDR1 and CDR2: SEHNR, FQNEAQ (reference sequence). V lost 2 bases and J lost 0, with 8 bases in between. This chain joins TRBV7-9 and TRBJ2-7; D is unclear. Sample: peripheral blood. This TCR was sampled from a man in his thirties or forties with active or convalescent COVID-19. In DNA, the CDR3 is TGTGCCAGCAGCTTATTTGGCAGCTCCTACGAGCAGTACTTC. This encodes CASSLFGSSYEQYF.